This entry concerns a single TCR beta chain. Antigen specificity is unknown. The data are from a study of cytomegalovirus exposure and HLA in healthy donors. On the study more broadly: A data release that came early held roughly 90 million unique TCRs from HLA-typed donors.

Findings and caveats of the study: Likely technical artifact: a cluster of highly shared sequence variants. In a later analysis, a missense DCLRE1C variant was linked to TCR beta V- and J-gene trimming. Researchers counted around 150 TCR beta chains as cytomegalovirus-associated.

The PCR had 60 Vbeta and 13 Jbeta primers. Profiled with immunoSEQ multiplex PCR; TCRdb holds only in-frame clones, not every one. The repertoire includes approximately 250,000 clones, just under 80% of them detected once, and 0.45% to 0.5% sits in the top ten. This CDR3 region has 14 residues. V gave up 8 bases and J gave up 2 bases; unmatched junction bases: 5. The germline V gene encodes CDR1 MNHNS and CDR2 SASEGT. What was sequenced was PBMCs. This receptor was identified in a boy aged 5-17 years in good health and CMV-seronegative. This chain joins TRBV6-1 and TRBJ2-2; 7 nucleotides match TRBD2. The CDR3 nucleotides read TGTGCCAGCCCCGGCGGGGGAAACACCGGGGAGCTGTTTTTT. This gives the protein CASPGGGNTGELFF.